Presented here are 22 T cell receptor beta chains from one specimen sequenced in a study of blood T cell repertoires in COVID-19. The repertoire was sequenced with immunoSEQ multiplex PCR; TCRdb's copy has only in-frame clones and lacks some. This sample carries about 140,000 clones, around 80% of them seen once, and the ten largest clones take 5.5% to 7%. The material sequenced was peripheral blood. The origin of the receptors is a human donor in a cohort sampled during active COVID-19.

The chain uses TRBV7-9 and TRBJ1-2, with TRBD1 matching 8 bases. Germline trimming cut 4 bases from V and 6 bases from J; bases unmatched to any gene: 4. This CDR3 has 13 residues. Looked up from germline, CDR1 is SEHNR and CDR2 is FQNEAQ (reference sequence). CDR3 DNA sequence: TGTGCCAGCAGCTCGGGACAGGAAAATGGCTACACCTTC. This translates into CASSSGQENGYTF.

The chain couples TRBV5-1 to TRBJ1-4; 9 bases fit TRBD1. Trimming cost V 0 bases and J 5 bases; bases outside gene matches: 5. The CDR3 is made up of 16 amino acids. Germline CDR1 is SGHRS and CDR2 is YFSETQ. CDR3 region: CASSLAGTGSNEKLFF. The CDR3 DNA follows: TGCGCCAGCAGCTTGGCCGGGACAGGGTCAAATGAAAAACTGTTTTTT.

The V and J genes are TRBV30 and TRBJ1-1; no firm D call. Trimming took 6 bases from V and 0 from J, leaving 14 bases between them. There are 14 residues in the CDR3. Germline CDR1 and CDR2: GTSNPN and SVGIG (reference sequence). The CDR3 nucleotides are TGTGCCTGTGACTCACAATATTTGAACACTGAAGCTTTCTTT. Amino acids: CACDSQYLNTEAFF.

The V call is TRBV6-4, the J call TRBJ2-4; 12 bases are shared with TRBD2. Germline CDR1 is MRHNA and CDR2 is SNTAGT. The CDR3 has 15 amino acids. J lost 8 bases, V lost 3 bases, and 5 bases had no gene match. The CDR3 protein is CASSESSGGADIQYF. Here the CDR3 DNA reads TGTGCCAGCAGTGAGTCTAGCGGGGGGGCTGACATTCAGTACTTC.

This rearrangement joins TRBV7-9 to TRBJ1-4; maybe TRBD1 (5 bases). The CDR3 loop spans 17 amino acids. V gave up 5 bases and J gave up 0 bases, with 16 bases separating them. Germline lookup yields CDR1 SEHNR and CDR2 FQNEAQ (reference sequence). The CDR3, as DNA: TGTGCCAGCAGCCTACTGACAGCTAAAGCAACTAATGAAAAACTGTTTTTT. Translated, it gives CASSLLTAKATNEKLFF.

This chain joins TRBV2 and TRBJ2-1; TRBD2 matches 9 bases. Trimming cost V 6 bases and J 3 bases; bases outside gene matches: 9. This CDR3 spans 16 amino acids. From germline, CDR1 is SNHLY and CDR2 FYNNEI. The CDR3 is CASRSGSTSGYNEQFF. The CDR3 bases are TGTGCCAGCAGGAGCGGTTCGACTAGCGGCTACAATGAGCAGTTCTTC.

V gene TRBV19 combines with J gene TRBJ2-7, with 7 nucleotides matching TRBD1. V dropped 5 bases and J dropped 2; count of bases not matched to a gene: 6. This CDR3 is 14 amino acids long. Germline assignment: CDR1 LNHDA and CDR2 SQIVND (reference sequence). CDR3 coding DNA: TGTGCCAGTAGTGACAGGGATCCCCCCTACGAGCAGTACTTC. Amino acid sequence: CASSDRDPPYEQYF.

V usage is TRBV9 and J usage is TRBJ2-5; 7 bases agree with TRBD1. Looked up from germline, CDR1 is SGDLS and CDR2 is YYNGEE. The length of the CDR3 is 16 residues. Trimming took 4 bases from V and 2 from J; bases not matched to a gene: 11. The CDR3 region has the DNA TGTGCCAGCAGCCTCCGGGACAGCCTAAATCAAGAGACCCAGTACTTC. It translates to CASSLRDSLNQETQYF.

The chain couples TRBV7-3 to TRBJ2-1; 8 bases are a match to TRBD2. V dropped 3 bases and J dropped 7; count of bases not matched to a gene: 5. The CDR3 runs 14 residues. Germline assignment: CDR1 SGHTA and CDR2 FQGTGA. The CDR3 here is CASSFLAGENEQFF. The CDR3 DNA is TGTGCCAGCAGCTTCCTAGCGGGTGAGAATGAGCAGTTCTTC.

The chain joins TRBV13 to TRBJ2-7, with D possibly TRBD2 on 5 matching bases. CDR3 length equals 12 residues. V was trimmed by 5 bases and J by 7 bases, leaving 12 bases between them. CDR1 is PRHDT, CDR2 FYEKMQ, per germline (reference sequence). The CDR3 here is CASSQTRGEQYF. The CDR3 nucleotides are TGTGCCAGCAGCCAGACACGGGGAGAGCAGTACTTC.

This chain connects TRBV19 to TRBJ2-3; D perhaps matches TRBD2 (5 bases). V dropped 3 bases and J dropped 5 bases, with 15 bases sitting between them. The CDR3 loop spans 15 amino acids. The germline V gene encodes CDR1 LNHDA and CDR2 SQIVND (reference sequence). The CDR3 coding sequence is TGTGCCAGTAGTATTTACGGCGGGCGAGAAGATACGCAGTATTTT. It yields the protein CASSIYGGREDTQYF.

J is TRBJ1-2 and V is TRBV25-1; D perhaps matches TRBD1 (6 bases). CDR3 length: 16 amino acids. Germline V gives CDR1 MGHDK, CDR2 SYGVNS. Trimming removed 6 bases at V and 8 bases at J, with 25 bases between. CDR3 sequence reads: CASRGSGTKLPGGYTF. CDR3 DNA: TGTGCCAGCAGGGGCTCCGGGACAAAGCTCCCCGGGGGCTACACCTTC.

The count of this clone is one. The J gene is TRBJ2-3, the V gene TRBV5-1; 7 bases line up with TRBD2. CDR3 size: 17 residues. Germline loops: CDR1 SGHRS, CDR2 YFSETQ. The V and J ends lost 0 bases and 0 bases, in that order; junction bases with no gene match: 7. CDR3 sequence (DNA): TGCGCCAGCAGCTTGGGAGGTAGCGGGTCTAGCACAGATACGCAGTATTTT. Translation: CASSLGGSGSSTDTQYF.

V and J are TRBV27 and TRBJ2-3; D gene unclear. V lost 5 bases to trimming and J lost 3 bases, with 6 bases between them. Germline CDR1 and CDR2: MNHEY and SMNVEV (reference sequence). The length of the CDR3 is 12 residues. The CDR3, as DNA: TGTGCCAGCAGTCCCCGGACAGATACGCAGTATTTT. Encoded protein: CASSPRTDTQYF.

CDR3 nucleotides: TGTGCCAGCAGCTTAGGCTTGATCCAGGCCGGGGAGCTGTTTTTT. Protein sequence: CASSLGLIQAGELFF. This rearrangement joins TRBV11-2 to TRBJ2-2, with no clear D. Germline CDR1 SGHAT, CDR2 FQNNGV. With 1 base removed from V and 6 bases from J, the gap between germline ends came to 12 bases. The CDR3 contains 15 residues. The full variable domain, with the rest looked up from reference TRBV11-2 and TRBJ2-2, is EAGVAQSPRYKIIEKRQSVAFWCNPISGHATLYWYQQILGQGPKLLIQFQNNGVVDDSQLPKDRFSAERLKGVDSTLKIQPAKLEDSAVYLCASSLGLIQAGELFFGEGSRLTVL.

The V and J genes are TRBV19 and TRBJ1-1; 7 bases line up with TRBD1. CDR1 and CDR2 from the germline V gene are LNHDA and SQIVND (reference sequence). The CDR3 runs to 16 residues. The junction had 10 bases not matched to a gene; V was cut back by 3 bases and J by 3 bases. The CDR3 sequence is CASSMGFGQGDTEAFF. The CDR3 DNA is TGTGCCAGTAGTATGGGTTTTGGGCAGGGGGACACTGAAGCTTTCTTT.

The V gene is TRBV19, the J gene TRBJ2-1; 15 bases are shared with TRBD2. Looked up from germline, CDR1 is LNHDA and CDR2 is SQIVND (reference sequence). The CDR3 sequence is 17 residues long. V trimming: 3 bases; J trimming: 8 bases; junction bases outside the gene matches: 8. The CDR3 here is CASSMGLAGGVYYEQFF. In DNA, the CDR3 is TGTGCCAGTAGTATGGGACTAGCGGGGGGTGTCTATTATGAGCAGTTCTTC.

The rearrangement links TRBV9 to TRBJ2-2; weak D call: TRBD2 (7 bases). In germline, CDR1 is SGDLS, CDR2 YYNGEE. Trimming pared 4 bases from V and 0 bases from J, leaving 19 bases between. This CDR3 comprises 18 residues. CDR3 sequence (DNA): TGTGCCAGCAGCTCTCCGAAGGGGGGGCCGCCGAACACCGGGGAGCTGTTTTTT. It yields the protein CASSSPKGGPPNTGELFF. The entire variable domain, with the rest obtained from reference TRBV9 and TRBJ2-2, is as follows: DSGVTQTPKHLITATGQRVTLRCSPRSGDLSVYWYQQSLDQGLQFLIQYYNGEERAKGNILERFSAQQFPDLHSELNLSSLELGDSALYFCASSSPKGGPPNTGELFFGEGSRLTVL.

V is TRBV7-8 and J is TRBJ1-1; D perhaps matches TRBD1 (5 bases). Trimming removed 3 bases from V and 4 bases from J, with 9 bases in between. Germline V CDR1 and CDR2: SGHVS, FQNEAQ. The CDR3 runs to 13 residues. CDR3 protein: CASSFGGGTEAFF. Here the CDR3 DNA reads TGTGCCAGCAGCTTCGGGGGGGGCACTGAAGCTTTCTTT.

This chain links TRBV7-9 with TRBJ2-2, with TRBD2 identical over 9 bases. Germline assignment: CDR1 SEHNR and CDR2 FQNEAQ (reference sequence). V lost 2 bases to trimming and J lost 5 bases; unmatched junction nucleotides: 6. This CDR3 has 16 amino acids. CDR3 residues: CASSLSSLAGTGELFF. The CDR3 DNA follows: TGTGCCAGCAGCTTATCGAGCCTAGCGGGAACCGGGGAGCTGTTTTTT.

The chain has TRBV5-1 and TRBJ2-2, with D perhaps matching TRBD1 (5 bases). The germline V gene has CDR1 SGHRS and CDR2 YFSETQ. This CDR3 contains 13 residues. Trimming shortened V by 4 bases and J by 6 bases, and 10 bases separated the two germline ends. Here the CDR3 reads CASSPQGAGELFF. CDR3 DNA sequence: TGCGCCAGCAGCCCCCAGGGTGCCGGGGAGCTGTTTTTT.

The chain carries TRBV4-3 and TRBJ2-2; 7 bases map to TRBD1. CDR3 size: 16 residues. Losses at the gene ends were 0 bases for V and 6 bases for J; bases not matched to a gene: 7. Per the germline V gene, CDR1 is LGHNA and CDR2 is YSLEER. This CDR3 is CASSQDPGQRAGELFF. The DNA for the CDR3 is TGCGCCAGCAGCCAAGATCCGGGACAGAGGGCCGGGGAGCTGTTTTTT.